These 32 T cell receptor beta chains were all obtained from the same sample, sequenced in a study of CD8+ T cells in alopecia areata. TCR sequencing used cDNA made by reverse transcription of extracted RNA. Here immunoSEQ multiplex PCR was the method, and the copy in TCRdb shows in-frame clones only, minus some. Of 200,000 to 250,000 clones listed, more than 45% are singletons. The sample consisted of CD4+ T cells sorted from blood, taken at week 0. The source is a human donor with alopecia areata.

The CDR3 coding sequence is TGTGCCAGCAGCACATGGACAGGTGGGGATAGCAATCAGCCCCAGCATTTT. Protein: CASSTWTGGDSNQPQHF. The chain joins TRBV5-8 to TRBJ1-5, with TRBD1 matching 7 bases. The CDR3 runs 17 residues. After removal of 4 bases from V and 0 bases from J, the junction contained 10 bases not matched to a gene. The V gene's germline CDR1 is SGHTS and CDR2 YDEGEE. Using reference TRBV5-8 and TRBJ1-5 for the parts outside the CDR3, the full variable domain is EAGVTQSPTHLIKTRGQQATLRCSPISGHTSVYWYQQALGLGLQFLLWYDEGEERNRGNFPPRFSGRQFPNYSSELNVNALELEDSALYLCASSTWTGGDSNQPQHFGDGTRLSIL.

This chain joins TRBV29-1 and TRBJ2-4; 7 bases match TRBD2. The CDR3 has 16 amino acids. V gave up 0 bases and J gave up 4 bases; unmatched junction bases: 9. Germline V CDR1 and CDR2: SQVTM, ANQGSEA. CDR3 protein: CSVEELAGEWKNIQYF. The CDR3 nucleotides are TGCAGCGTTGAAGAGTTGGCGGGGGAATGGAAAAACATTCAGTACTTC.

This clone was counted once. The chain recombines TRBV29-1 with TRBJ1-2; 7 bases line up with TRBD1. The CDR3 is 14 residues long. Trimming took 6 bases from V and 0 from J; bases not matched to a gene: 7. Germline-derived CDR1 and CDR2 are SQVTM and ANQGSEA. The CDR3 nucleotides read TGCAGCGTCGCGGGGGACAGAGCTAACTATGGCTACACCTTC. It translates to CSVAGDRANYGYTF.

This clone came up once. J is TRBJ2-3 and V is TRBV30; D may be TRBD2 (6 bases). In germline, CDR1 is GTSNPN, CDR2 SVGIG (reference sequence). The CDR3 is 15 amino acids. V lost 0 bases and J lost 0, with 10 bases in between. The CDR3 DNA follows: TGTGCCTGGAGTGTACCAGGGACTAGCACAGATACGCAGTATTTT. It encodes CAWSVPGTSTDTQYF. Full variable domain (missing parts from reference TRBV30 and TRBJ2-3): SQTIHQWPATLVQPVGSPLSLECTVEGTSNPNLYWYRQAAGRGLQLLFYSVGIGQISSEVPQNLSASRPQDRQFILSSKKLLLSDSGFYLCAWSVPGTSTDTQYFGPGTRLTVL.

The J gene is TRBJ2-1, the V gene TRBV7-8; 11 bases are a match to TRBD2. This CDR3 region has 15 residues. The germline gives CDR1 SGHVS, CDR2 FQNEAQ. V trimming: 4 bases; J trimming: 7 bases; junction bases outside the gene matches: 6. The CDR3 loop reads CASSSYRLAGNEQFF. The CDR3 nucleotides are TGTGCCAGCAGCTCTTACCGACTAGCGGGAAATGAGCAGTTCTTC.

J is TRBJ2-7 and V is TRBV14; 9 bases align to TRBD1. CDR1 and CDR2 from the germline V gene are SGHDN and FVKESK. CDR3 length equals 14 residues. V shed 8 bases and J 2 bases; nucleotides not matched to a gene: 7. CDR3 DNA: TGTGCCAGCTCGGCGGGACAGGGACCCTACGAGCAGTACTTC. It specifies CASSAGQGPYEQYF.

The chain is built from TRBV11-2 and TRBJ2-7, with D uncertain. CDR3 length: 15 residues. The germline gives CDR1 SGHAT, CDR2 FQNNGV. V was cut by 1 base and J by 3 bases, with 13 bases left in between. CDR3 DNA sequence: TGTGCCAGCAGCTTAGCCCCCAATCCAAGCTACGAGCAGTACTTC. Translating it yields CASSLAPNPSYEQYF.

The J gene is TRBJ1-1, the V gene TRBV30; D gene unclear. Germline V gives CDR1 GTSNPN, CDR2 SVGIG (reference sequence). CDR3 length equals 10 residues. With 1 base removed from V and 6 bases from J, the gap between germline ends came to 3 bases. The CDR3 region has the DNA TGTGCCTGGAGTGGTCCTGAAGCTTTCTTT. Translated: CAWSGPEAFF. The variable domain in full, completed from reference TRBV30 and TRBJ1-1, reads SQTIHQWPATLVQPVGSPLSLECTVEGTSNPNLYWYRQAAGRGLQLLFYSVGIGQISSEVPQNLSASRPQDRQFILSSKKLLLSDSGFYLCAWSGPEAFFGQGTRLTVV.

This clone has just one count. This rearrangement joins TRBV2 to TRBJ2-2; 7 nucleotides agree with TRBD1. This CDR3 is 12 amino acids long. Germline-derived CDR1 and CDR2 are SNHLY and FYNNEI. V lost 5 bases, J lost 8 bases, and 2 bases stayed unmatched. The chain's CDR3 is CASSPDRGELFF. The CDR3 bases are TGTGCCAGCAGTCCGGACAGGGGGGAGCTGTTTTTT.

The CDR3 protein is CASSFPASEQYF. The CDR3 coding sequence is TGTGCCAGCAGCTTCCCCGCCTCGGAGCAGTACTTC. The chain employs TRBV11-2 and TRBJ2-7, with unresolved D. Germline CDR1 SGHAT, CDR2 FQNNGV. The CDR3 spans 12 residues. V was trimmed by 3 bases and J by 7 bases, leaving 10 bases between them.

V gene TRBV6-5 combines with J gene TRBJ1-2; no clear D gene. The CDR3 has 13 amino acids. Looked up from germline, CDR1 is MNHEY and CDR2 is SVGAGI. V lost 7 bases, J lost 3 bases, and 12 bases lay in between. The CDR3 DNA sequence: TGTGCCAGCAAACAAGACAAGGACTATGGCTACACCTTC. This sequence encodes CASKQDKDYGYTF.

This clone showed up just a few times. Distinct nucleotide sequences in the sample also encode this CDR3. The rearrangement joins TRBV30 to TRBJ2-7; D is ambiguous. V lost 0 bases, J lost 1 base, and 1 base lay in between. In germline, CDR1 is GTSNPN, CDR2 SVGIG (reference sequence). The CDR3 extends over 11 amino acids. The DNA for the CDR3 is TGTGCCTGGAGTGTATCCTACGAGCAGTACTTC. Its protein is CAWSVSYEQYF.

The chain joins TRBV30 to TRBJ1-1; 7 bases agree with TRBD1. Germline trimming cut 4 bases from V and 1 base from J; bases unmatched to any gene: 6. CDR1 and CDR2 from the germline V gene are GTSNPN and SVGIG (reference sequence). The CDR3 extends over 14 amino acids. The CDR3 region is CAWTTRTGNTEAFF. CDR3 nucleotide sequence: TGTGCCTGGACCACGAGGACAGGGAACACTGAAGCTTTCTTT. Variable domain in full (rest from reference TRBV30 and TRBJ1-1): SQTIHQWPATLVQPVGSPLSLECTVEGTSNPNLYWYRQAAGRGLQLLFYSVGIGQISSEVPQNLSASRPQDRQFILSSKKLLLSDSGFYLCAWTTRTGNTEAFFGQGTRLTVV.

V and J are TRBV6-5 and TRBJ2-3; D not resolved. CDR1 is MNHEY, CDR2 SVGAGI, per germline. The CDR3 consists of 14 residues. The V end was cut by 2 bases, the J end by 7 bases, with 13 bases between. The CDR3 loop reads CASSYGLAKNTQYF. CDR3 nucleotides: TGTGCCAGCAGTTACGGGCTTGCCAAAAATACGCAGTATTTT.

The V gene is TRBV6-1, the J gene TRBJ1-5; no definite D call. The CDR3 is made up of 10 amino acids. The germline gives CDR1 MNHNS, CDR2 SASEGT. V was clipped by 2 bases and J by 7 bases, with 0 bases between them. CDR3 DNA sequence: TGTGCCAGCAGTGAACAGCCCCAGCATTTT. Translation: CASSEQPQHF.

The rearrangement links TRBV5-1 to TRBJ2-1; no reliable D call. V dropped 1 base and J dropped 3 bases, with 2 bases sitting between them. The CDR3 has 12 amino acids. Germline CDR1 and CDR2: SGHRS and YFSETQ. Here the CDR3 reads CASSLNYNEQFF. Here the CDR3 DNA reads TGCGCCAGCAGCTTGAACTACAATGAGCAGTTCTTC. The full variable domain, rest sourced from reference TRBV5-1 and TRBJ2-1, is KAGVTQTPRYLIKTRGQQVTLSCSPISGHRSVSWYQQTPGQGLQFLFEYFSETQRNKGNFPGRFSGRQFSNSRSEMNVSTLELGDSALYLCASSLNYNEQFFGPGTRLTVL.

The sample holds a few counts of this clone. An end of the junction differs from the germline gene, which may be a read error. The chain combines TRBV30 with TRBJ1-1; tentatively, D is TRBD1 (5 bases). This CDR3 comprises 13 residues. Germline-derived CDR1 and CDR2 are GTSNPN and SVGIG (reference sequence). CDR3 nucleotide sequence: TGTGCCTGGAGTGTAGGAGGGGCCCCAGGGATTTATTTT. The encoded protein is CAWSVGGAPGIYF.

This clone was observed a single time. This sequence joins TRBV5-1 and TRBJ2-3; 7 bases agree with TRBD2. Germline CDR1 SGHRS, CDR2 YFSETQ. V lost 4 bases to trimming and J lost 6 bases; unmatched junction nucleotides: 8. The CDR3 is made up of 14 amino acids. CDR3 loop: CASSTGLGIDTQYF. The CDR3 DNA reads as TGCGCCAGCAGCACAGGACTAGGGATTGATACGCAGTATTTT.

This chain links TRBV30 with TRBJ1-3; D is undetermined. Trimming removed 3 bases at V and 2 bases at J, with 11 bases between. This CDR3 is built from 14 residues. Per germline, CDR1 GTSNPN and CDR2 SVGIG (reference sequence). As DNA, the CDR3 is TGTGCCTGGAGGATACACTCGACTGGAAACACCATATATTTT. Translation gives CAWRIHSTGNTIYF.

The table lists this clone with a few counts. The V and J genes are TRBV27 and TRBJ2-3; weak D call: TRBD2 (6 bases). The V gene lost 5 bases and the J gene lost 5 bases, with 14 bases spanning the gap. This CDR3 contains 14 residues. The germline CDR1 and CDR2 sequences are MNHEY and SMNVEV (reference sequence). Here the CDR3 reads CASSTGRYVDTQYF. In DNA form, the CDR3 reads TGTGCCAGCAGTACCGGGAGATACGTAGATACGCAGTATTTT.

The chain has TRBV6-5 and TRBJ2-6; no clear D. This CDR3 has 15 amino acids. The germline V and J ends were trimmed by 0 bases and 1 base, with 4 bases remaining between them. The V gene's germline CDR1 is MNHEY and CDR2 SVGAGI. CDR3 sequence reads: CASSYSKSGANVLTF. The CDR3 coding sequence is TGTGCCAGCAGTTACTCGAAGTCTGGGGCCAACGTCCTGACTTTC.

A note on this clone: Other nucleotide sequences from this sample produce the same CDR3. The V and J genes are TRBV5-1 and TRBJ2-7; TRBD1 agrees at 9 bases. CDR3 length: 15 amino acids. Germline V gene data show CDR1 as SGHRS and CDR2 as YFSETQ. V shed 4 bases and J 3 bases; nucleotides not matched to a gene: 8. The DNA of the CDR3 is TGCGCCAGCAGCCACCGGGACAGGGCAAGCTACGAGCAGTACTTC. Translating it yields CASSHRDRASYEQYF.

The V and J genes are TRBV29-1 and TRBJ2-5; 13 bases are a match to TRBD2. Trimming took 7 bases from V and 3 from J; bases not matched to a gene: 23. Germline V lookup: CDR1 SQVTM, CDR2 ANQGSEA. The CDR3 covers 20 residues. CDR3 DNA sequence: TGCAGCGGAACCCCACATCCGCCTCCGGGACTAGCGGGGCCAAAAGAGACCCAGTACTTC. As protein: CSGTPHPPPGLAGPKETQYF.

CDR3 coding DNA: TGTGCCTGGAGTGTCAAGTGGGGAATTCCAGCTTTCTTT. Translating it yields CAWSVKWGIPAFF. V is TRBV30 and J is TRBJ1-1; no firm D call. CDR1 and CDR2 from the germline V gene are GTSNPN and SVGIG (reference sequence). The CDR3 spans 13 residues. The germline V and J ends were trimmed by 0 bases and 10 bases, with 15 bases remaining between them. Together with reference TRBV30 and TRBJ1-1, the CDR3 gives the full variable domain: SQTIHQWPATLVQPVGSPLSLECTVEGTSNPNLYWYRQAAGRGLQLLFYSVGIGQISSEVPQNLSASRPQDRQFILSSKKLLLSDSGFYLCAWSVKWGIPAFFGQGTRLTVV.

The J gene is TRBJ2-5, the V gene TRBV29-1, with TRBD2 as a possible D gene (6 bases). CDR3 size: 17 residues. Trimming left V 6 bases short and J 0 bases short, with 23 bases between. From germline, CDR1 is SQVTM and CDR2 ANQGSEA. Here the CDR3 DNA reads TGCAGCGTCTCCACGGGACTCCCTATAACATACCAAGAGACCCAGTACTTC. It translates to CSVSTGLPITYQETQYF.

This chain connects TRBV30 to TRBJ2-3; TRBD2 is a possible D gene (5 bases). Trimming shortened V by 1 base and J by 2 bases, and 13 bases separated the two germline ends. CDR1 and CDR2 (germline): GTSNPN, SVGIG (reference sequence). This CDR3 contains 15 residues. Written as DNA, the CDR3 is TGTGCCTGGAGTGGAGGGCAATGGATCACAGATACGCAGTATTTT. Its translation is CAWSGGQWITDTQYF.

The chain has TRBV30 and TRBJ1-1; D might be TRBD1 (5 bases). This CDR3 comprises 13 residues. V lost 7 bases to trimming and J lost 1 base, with 13 bases between them. Germline V gene data show CDR1 as GTSNPN and CDR2 as SVGIG (reference sequence). CDR3: CALTLTGNTEAFF. In DNA form, the CDR3 reads TGTGCCTTGACTCTTACAGGGAACACTGAAGCTTTCTTT.

The chain links TRBV10-3 to TRBJ2-7, with D uncertain. CDR3 length equals 15 residues. V was clipped by 4 bases and J by 1 base, with 14 bases between them. Germline V gene sequence: CDR1 ENHRY, CDR2 SYGVKD. CDR3 bases: TGTGCCATCAGTGGGACCAACATCCAGTCCTACGAGCAGTACTTC. Residues: CAISGTNIQSYEQYF.

This chain uses TRBV14 with TRBJ1-1; 7 bases line up with TRBD1. The V gene end was trimmed by 5 bases and the J gene end by 5 bases; junction bases not matched to a gene: 2. The germline V gene encodes CDR1 SGHDN and CDR2 FVKESK. This CDR3 has 12 amino acids. CDR3 amino acids: CASSEQGTEAFF. In DNA, the CDR3 is TGTGCCAGCAGCGAACAGGGGACTGAAGCTTTCTTT.

This clone was counted a single time. The J gene is TRBJ2-7, the V gene TRBV20-1; TRBD2 aligns across 7 bases. The CDR3 runs 11 residues. Germline CDR1 is DFQATT and CDR2 is SNEGSKA (reference sequence). In nucleotides, the CDR3 is TGCAGCTCGGGGGGAGGCTACGAGCAGTACTTC. This encodes CSSGGGYEQYF.

In its sample, this clone was seen once. The chain uses TRBV7-2 and TRBJ2-7; D is uncertain. Per the germline V gene, CDR1 is SGHTA and CDR2 is FQGNSA. V was shortened by 3 bases and J by 0 bases, with 9 bases between the two germline ends. The CDR3 contains 14 residues. The CDR3 coding sequence is TGTGCCAGCAGCTTCTATCGGGCCTCCTACGAGCAGTACTTC. It is translated as CASSFYRASYEQYF.

The chain joins TRBV30 to TRBJ2-3; a possible D gene is TRBD2 (6 bases). Germline V gives CDR1 GTSNPN, CDR2 SVGIG (reference sequence). CDR3 length: 12 residues. Deletions cut 1 base from V and 10 bases from J, with 12 bases between. CDR3 amino acids: CAWSDLAGSQYF. CDR3 in DNA: TGTGCCTGGAGTGATTTGGCGGGATCGCAGTATTTT. The whole variable domain, remainder taken from reference TRBV30 and TRBJ2-3, is SQTIHQWPATLVQPVGSPLSLECTVEGTSNPNLYWYRQAAGRGLQLLFYSVGIGQISSEVPQNLSASRPQDRQFILSSKKLLLSDSGFYLCAWSDLAGSQYFGPGTRLTVL.